Ten or more counts support the clone carrying this T cell receptor (beta chain). The antigen is undetermined. The data stem from a study of radiation and T cells in renal cell carcinoma. Repertoires were generated with immunoSEQ multiplex PCR, while TCRdb's copy carries only in-frame clones and drops some. The profile shows around 13,000 clones, 30% to 35% of them singletons. Treatment given: 15 Gy SBRT to primary tumor, nephrectomy 4 weeks later. Nephrectomy followed 15 Gy stereotactic body radiation by 4 weeks. The patient's renal cell carcinoma had clear cell pathology. Study-wide results and caveats: Baseline intratumoral clonotype presence is unknown without pretreatment biopsies. From baseline, blood top tumor clonotypes peaked at 2 weeks post-radiation.

This receptor was taken from a man aged 55-75 years with renal cell carcinoma. Sequencing used tumor tissue, obtained from a patient whose treatment included radiotherapy and nephrectomy.

This CDR3 is CASSLSKVTYGYTF. CDR3 bases: TGCGCCAGCAGCTTGAGTAAAGTGACCTATGGCTACACCTTC. The rearrangement uses TRBV5-1 and TRBJ1-2; D not certain. The CDR3 loop spans 14 amino acids. V was shortened by 1 base and J by 4 bases, with 11 bases between the two germline ends. The germline V gene has CDR1 SGHRS and CDR2 YFSETQ.